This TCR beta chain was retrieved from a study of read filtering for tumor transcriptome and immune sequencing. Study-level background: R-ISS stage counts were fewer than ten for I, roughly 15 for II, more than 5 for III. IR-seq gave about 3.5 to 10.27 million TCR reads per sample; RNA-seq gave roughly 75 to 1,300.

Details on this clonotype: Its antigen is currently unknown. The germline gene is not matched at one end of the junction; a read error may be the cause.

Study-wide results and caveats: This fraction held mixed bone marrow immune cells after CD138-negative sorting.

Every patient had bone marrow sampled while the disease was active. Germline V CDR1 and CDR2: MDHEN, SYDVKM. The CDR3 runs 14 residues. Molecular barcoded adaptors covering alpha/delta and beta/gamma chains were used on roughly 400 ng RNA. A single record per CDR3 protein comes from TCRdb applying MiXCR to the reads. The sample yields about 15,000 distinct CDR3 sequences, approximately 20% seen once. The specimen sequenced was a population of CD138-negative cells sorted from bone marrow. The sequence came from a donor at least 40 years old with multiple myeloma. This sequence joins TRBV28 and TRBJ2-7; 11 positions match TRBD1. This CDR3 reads CASSHGQGAYERYF. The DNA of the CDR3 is TGCGCCAGCAGCCACGGACAGGGGGCTTACGAGCGGTACTTC. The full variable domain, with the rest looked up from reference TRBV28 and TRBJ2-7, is DVKVTQSSRYLVKRTGEKVFLECVQDMDHENMFWYRQDPGLGLRLIYFSYDVKMKEKGDIPEGYSVSREKKERFSLILESASTNQTSMYLCASSHGQGAYERYFGPGTRLTVT.